This entry concerns a single T cell receptor beta chain. This entry comes from a study of human T cells and chemical hapten exposure. Study overall: While the approximately 23-week study was under way, patients received diphenylcyclopropenone on the scalp every week.

Described time point: patch test 2, 6 weeks after DPC sensitization. Treatment of the sample: therapeutic diphenylcyclopropenone sensitization with weekly scalp DPC. V lost 5 bases and J lost 6; bases outside the gene matches: 7. Germline assignment: CDR1 LNHDA and CDR2 SQIVND (reference sequence). This CDR3 is 15 amino acids long. Via MiXCR, TCRdb re-called the RACE reads, giving one row per CDR3 protein. This sample carries fewer than 85,000 distinct CDR3 sequences, around 9.6% of them seen once, and the ten largest clones take 2% to 2.5%. The origin of this receptor is a woman in her twenties or thirties with alopecia areata. Some clones in this sample may be carry-over from other donors' samples. This chain links TRBV19 with TRBJ1-4; 9 bases agree with TRBD1. Here the sequenced sample was whole blood, taken in connection with sensitization to the hapten diphenylcyclopropenone (DPC). The CDR3 is CASSGGQGLYEKLFF. CDR3 DNA sequence: TGTGCCAGTAGTGGGGGACAGGGACTATATGAAAAACTGTTTTTT.